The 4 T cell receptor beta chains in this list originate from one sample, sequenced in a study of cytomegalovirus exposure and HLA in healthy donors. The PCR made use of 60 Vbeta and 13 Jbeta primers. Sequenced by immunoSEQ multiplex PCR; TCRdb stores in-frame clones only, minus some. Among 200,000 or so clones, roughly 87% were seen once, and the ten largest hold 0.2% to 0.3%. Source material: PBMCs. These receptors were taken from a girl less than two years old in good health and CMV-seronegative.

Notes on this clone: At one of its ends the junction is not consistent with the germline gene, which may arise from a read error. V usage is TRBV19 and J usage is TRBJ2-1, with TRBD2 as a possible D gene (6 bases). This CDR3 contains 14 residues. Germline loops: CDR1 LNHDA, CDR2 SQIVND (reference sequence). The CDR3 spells CTSSTGLPYNEQFF. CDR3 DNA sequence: TGTACCAGTAGTACGGGACTTCCCTACAATGAGCAGTTCTTC.

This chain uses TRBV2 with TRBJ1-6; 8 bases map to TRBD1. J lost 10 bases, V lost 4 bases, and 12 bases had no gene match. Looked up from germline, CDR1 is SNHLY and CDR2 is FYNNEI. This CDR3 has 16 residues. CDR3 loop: CASSGMAAGGESPLHF. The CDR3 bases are TGTGCCAGCAGTGGAATGGCGGCAGGGGGCGAGTCACCCCTCCACTTT.

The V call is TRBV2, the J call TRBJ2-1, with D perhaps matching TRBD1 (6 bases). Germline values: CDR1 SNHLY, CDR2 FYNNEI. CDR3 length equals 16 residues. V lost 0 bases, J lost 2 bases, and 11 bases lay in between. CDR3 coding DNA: TGTGCCAGCAGTGAAGCAGGGGGATTGGCCTACAATGAGCAGTTCTTC. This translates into CASSEAGGLAYNEQFF.

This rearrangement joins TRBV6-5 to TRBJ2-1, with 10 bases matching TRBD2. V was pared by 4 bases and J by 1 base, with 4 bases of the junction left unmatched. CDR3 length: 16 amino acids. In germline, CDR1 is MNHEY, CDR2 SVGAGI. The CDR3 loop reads CASSSWTSGSYNEQFF. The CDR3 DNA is TGTGCCAGCAGTTCCTGGACTAGCGGTTCCTACAATGAGCAGTTCTTC.